This T cell receptor (beta chain) is from a study of spatial heterogeneity in lung cancer. Study-level background: Detected sequences consistently included more beta-chain ones than alpha-chain ones. On average, each unique TCR and UMI combination appeared more than ten times in raw reads.

A distinct unique molecular identifier was carried by each TCR cDNA molecule. Each CDR3 protein is one row after TCRdb ran MiXCR on the 5' RACE reads. This sample has about 3,000 distinct CDR3 sequences, with approximately 3% found just once. The sample holds a few counts of this clonotype. Specified time point: sample taken at primary tumor resection. Unsorted tumor, nontumor lung tissue or cryopreserved PBMC supplied the whole RNA. V was pared by 3 bases and J by 3 bases, with 12 bases of the junction left unmatched. The CDR3 runs 17 residues. Looked up from germline, CDR1 is DFQATT and CDR2 is SNEGSKA (reference sequence).

The specimen was normal lung tissue next to the tumor, collected at surgery. The TCR was taken from a male donor with early-stage non-small cell lung cancer. V and J are TRBV20-1 and TRBJ2-3; 10 positions match TRBD2. The CDR3 DNA reads TGCAGTGCTAGCGGGGGTACAGCGGGAGGGCCGACAGATACGCAGTATTTT. This codes for CSASGGTAGGPTDTQYF.